Included here is one T cell receptor (beta chain) sequence, with context. This CDR3 has 17 residues. Germline V gene data show CDR1 as SEHNR and CDR2 as FQNEAQ (reference sequence). The ends lost 1 base at V and 1 base at J; junction bases unmatched: 7. Authors' data handling: Reference gene primer amplification in the assay estimated nucleated cell counts. Repertoires were generated with immunoSEQ multiplex PCR, while TCRdb's copy carries only in-frame clones and drops some. That table supplies the V and J calls and clone size; D and trimming were determined from the DNA. The table includes tens of thousands of clones, 82% detected once. This entry comes from a study of blood T cell repertoires in COVID-19. Study-wide context: The United States, Italy and Spain were the sources of the acute and convalescent COVID-19 samples. T cells, B-cell-depleted T cells, or PBMCs supplied cDNA or gDNA.

The specimen was peripheral blood. The chain is built from TRBV7-9 and TRBJ2-1, with 7 bases lining up with TRBD1. The sequence was obtained from a woman of 80 years or more with acute or convalescent COVID-19. Written as DNA, the CDR3 is TGTGCCAGCAGCTTAGACGGGCCCAGGGGGTCCTACAATGAGCAGTTCTTC. Translation: CASSLDGPRGSYNEQFF. The full variable domain, in which reference TRBV7-9 and TRBJ2-1 provide the parts outside the CDR3, is DTGVSQNPRHKITKRGQNVTFRCDPISEHNRLYWYRQTLGQGPEFLTYFQNEAQLEKSRLLSDRFSAERPKGSFSTLEIQRTEQGDSAMYLCASSLDGPRGSYNEQFFGPGTRLTVL.